This TCR beta chain derives from a study of cytomegalovirus exposure and HLA in healthy donors. Study-wide results and limits: The dataset shows that most TCR sequences were rare, while some public TCRs occurred in many donors. According to the study, 160 or so TCR beta chains were cytomegalovirus-associated. A few CMV-associated chains were confirmed in vitro to be specific for CMV antigens.

From germline, CDR1 is SGHRS and CDR2 YFSETQ. The V and J ends lost 4 bases and 3 bases, in that order; junction bases with no gene match: 22. The CDR3 loop spans 21 amino acids. Data came from immunoSEQ multiplex PCR; TCRdb stores just in-frame clones and leaves some out. The sample includes about 65,000 clones, approximately 90% of them seen just once. Comment on this clone: What it recognizes is unknown.

Sequenced input: PBMCs. The rearrangement joins TRBV5-1 to TRBJ2-6; 7 nucleotides line up with TRBD1. The source of this sequence is a woman under 30 in good health and CMV-seronegative. The CDR3 region is CASSRKPLTGALAIGANVLTF. The CDR3 DNA reads as TGCGCCAGCAGCCGAAAACCACTAACAGGGGCGCTGGCTATTGGGGCCAACGTCCTGACTTTC.